This T cell receptor beta chain originates from a study of shared clonotypes between healthy human individuals (dated by TCRdb to 2018 to 2021). Looking at the study overall: Two women and a few men aged 18 to 49 years were included in the cohort. For each donor, CD4 naive and CD4 memory were each run on three plates, CD8 naive on two plates, and CD8 memory on one plate. To estimate repertoire size and how much clonotypes are shared between individuals, the study performed deep sequencing of blood TCR repertoires from a few healthy adults. To increase sequencing depth and limit assay-specific biases, different laboratories used diverse techniques to prepare libraries and sequence TCR repertoires. Per donor, leukapheresis produced somewhere between about 0.94 and 9.5 billion PBMCs. Results the study describes overall, beyond this receptor: Because the study included only a small number of donors, the genetic and exposure-history diversity represented was limited. Even with the large sequencing depth, rarefaction of the sorted-subset datasets indicated that sequencing was incomplete. Naive subsets generally had larger estimated clonotype richness than memory subsets did. Pairwise subsampling indicated that sequencing depth was expected to affect the degree of clonotype sharing among donors. Compared with non-shared clonotypes, the clonotypes found in all four sorted-subset donors had higher generation probabilities. Sampling was limited to blood, and TCR repertoires in tissue likely differ from TCR repertoires in blood. When several donors were compared, the shared fraction of clonotypes was around 5% for naive CD4, about 4% for naive CD8, 2% to 2.5% for memory CD4, and 0.35% to 0.4% for memory CD8.

Including the terminal cysteine and phenylalanine, the CDR3 comprises 16 residues. The DNA shown is the 48-base CDR3, in frame from base 1. Reading the germline V gene gives CDR1 LGHNA and CDR2 YNFKEQ. The junction carries 12 bases between V and J, which are trimmed by 0 bases and 6 bases respectively. Using the deep immunoSEQ assay, TCR CDR3 regions were amplified from genomic DNA by multiplex PCR. Extracted genomic DNA from each cell subset was spread evenly across all wells of several immunoSEQ 96-well plates, with each plate serving as a replicate. For sorted subsets, roughly 190 ng of genomic DNA, equivalent to around 30,000 T cell genomes, went into each replicate PCR. Purified libraries were quantified with a Qubit 3.0 fluorometer, sized on a Bioanalyzer 2100, and re-quantified with the KAPA Library Quantification kit. Each immunoSEQ 96-well plate was sequenced on its own single-read 150-cycle Illumina NextSeq 550 flow cell. For the original study's pipeline: Because the immunoSEQ output held only junctional sequences and lacked quality scores, the filtering could not match the filtering applied to full-length reads. Sequences were annotated with PyIR, a Python wrapper for IgBLAST v1.9, and V/J genes and CDR3 were assigned using IMGT germline references. Reads were filtered out if the reads had weak V/J assignments (E-value above 1e-6), no CDR3, stop codons, out-of-frame junctions, or ambiguous translated residues. V3J clonotypes were defined as sequences sharing the same inferred V gene, J gene, and CDR3 amino acid sequence. The percentage overlap between two repertoires was calculated by dividing the number of shared unique clonotypes by the size of the smaller repertoire. Three approaches were used to assess repertoire richness: RTK rarefaction, the Chao1 estimator, and Recon v2.1 estimates of unobserved clonotypes. OLGA was used to compute generation probabilities for all TCRbeta clonotypes that the gDNA method yielded from a handful of donors. In TCRdb, the immuneACCESS table is reduced to in-frame sequences with V and J assigned. These tables do not hold every clone; where another copy was compared, an unresolved V gene accounts for under half, and the others remain unexplained. The V and J calls and clone size are taken from that table; D and trimming were inferred from the DNA. The sample yields around 2.3 million clones; almost 96% were counted once. The ten biggest clones cover more than 0.1% of the sample.

Details on this clone: Its antigen remains unidentified. Per-nucleotide qualities are absent, and no much larger clonotype sits a single base away.

Donors were healthy HIV-negative adults with no recently reported acute infections or vaccinations. Only Caucasian adults living in Nashville, Tennessee, USA were represented among the donors. CD4+ T cells were enriched by magnetic negative selection, after which naive cells were positively selected on CD45RA and the negative fraction was taken as the memory subset. Blood was collected by leukapheresis, and PBMCs were isolated by Ficoll-Histopaque density gradient centrifugation and then cryopreserved in liquid nitrogen vapor phase. Analytical flow cytometry was used to check the purity and quantity of every magnetically sorted T cell population. Each sorted fraction had its genomic DNA isolated and then quantified by UV absorbance on a Nanodrop 2000c.

This sequence was found in a man aged 18 to 35 in good health. The specimen sequenced was naive CD4+ T cells sorted from blood. In light of the paper, this sample's cell subset or site label describes: CD45RA+ positively selected. The sequence is built from TRBV4-2 and TRBJ1-6, with the D gene not confidently named. The sequenced DNA is TGTGCCAGCAGCCAAGATGAGTCCACCCCTAATTCACCCCTCCACTTT. This encodes CASSQDESTPNSPLHF.